The source of this T cell receptor (beta chain) is a study of T cells in lung cancer brain metastases. General study results and limits: Effects of preoperative corticosteroids on T cell infiltration in brain metastases could not be controlled.

Germline lookup yields CDR1 SGHRS and CDR2 YFSETQ. The CDR3 is made up of 13 amino acids. Trimming at V came to 0 bases and at J to 4 bases, leaving 1 base not matched to a gene. The assay was immunoSEQ multiplex PCR, and TCRdb's table has in-frame clones only and misses some. Of 1,500 to 2,000 clones listed, approximately 79% were seen once; the top ten hold 5.5% to 8%. With regard to this clone: Its specificity is unknown.

The sequence derives from a man between 70 and 80 years old with non-small cell lung cancer. Specimen: tumor tissue from the primary lung tumor. The chain combines TRBV5-1 with TRBJ2-7, with 7 bases that match TRBD2. The DNA of the CDR3 is TGCGCCAGCAGCTTGGAAGCGGGGTACGAGCAGTACGTC. Its translation is CASSLEAGYEQYV.